These 27 T cell receptor beta chains originate from one sample sequenced in a study of cytomegalovirus exposure and HLA in healthy donors. PCR employed 60 Vbeta and 13 Jbeta primers. Libraries were prepared by immunoSEQ multiplex PCR; TCRdb keeps only in-frame clonotypes and omits some of them. This sample's table reports about 52,000 clones. The specimen sequenced was PBMCs. The receptors derive from an older woman in good health and CMV-seropositive.

The chain carries TRBV28 and TRBJ1-1; 9 bases map to TRBD1. The CDR3 spans 15 residues. With V trimmed by 3 bases and J by 0 bases, 2 bases remained unmatched. The V gene's germline CDR1 is MDHEN and CDR2 SYDVKM. The DNA of the CDR3 is TGTGCCAGCAGTTTGGACAGGGGATTGAACACTGAAGCTTTCTTT. Residues: CASSLDRGLNTEAFF.

V and J are TRBV7-9 and TRBJ2-1; no firm D call. Germline V gene lookup returns CDR1 SEHNR and CDR2 FQNEAQ (reference sequence). CDR3 length: 14 amino acids. Trimming removed 0 bases at V and 6 bases at J, with 9 bases between. CDR3 loop: CASSLASLANEQFF. DNA of the CDR3: TGTGCCAGCAGCTTAGCTTCGCTGGCCAATGAGCAGTTCTTC.

The chain recombines TRBV6-4 with TRBJ2-2; D gene unclear. V was clipped by 6 bases and J by 5 bases, with 13 bases between them. CDR1 is MRHNA and CDR2 is SNTAGT in the germline V gene. This CDR3 comprises 14 residues. The CDR3 is CASSRSPGTGELFF. In nucleotides, the CDR3 is TGTGCCAGCAGCCGATCACCCGGGACCGGGGAGCTGTTTTTT.

In DNA, the CDR3 is TGCGCCAGCAGCAGGACAGGGGAAGCCTACGAGCAGTACTTC. Translation: CASSRTGEAYEQYF. The V and J genes are TRBV5-1 and TRBJ2-7, with TRBD1 matching over 9 bases. Per the germline V gene, CDR1 is SGHRS and CDR2 is YFSETQ. Unmatched junction bases numbered 4, after V lost 4 bases and J lost 2 bases. This CDR3 has 14 residues.

The J gene is TRBJ1-1, the V gene TRBV5-1; D is ambiguous. Germline V gene data show CDR1 as SGHRS and CDR2 as YFSETQ. V was pared by 0 bases and J by 1 base, with 10 bases between. The CDR3 runs 15 residues. CDR3 residues: CASSLDGGQNTEAFF. Written as DNA, the CDR3 is TGCGCCAGCAGCTTGGACGGCGGCCAGAACACTGAAGCTTTCTTT. Supplemented by reference TRBV5-1 and TRBJ1-1, the full variable domain reads KAGVTQTPRYLIKTRGQQVTLSCSPISGHRSVSWYQQTPGQGLQFLFEYFSETQRNKGNFPGRFSGRQFSNSRSEMNVSTLELGDSALYLCASSLDGGQNTEAFFGQGTRLTVV.

The J gene is TRBJ2-5, the V gene TRBV6-5; 10 bases are shared with TRBD2. Germline trimming cut 0 bases from V and 1 base from J; bases unmatched to any gene: 2. The CDR3 covers 16 residues. Germline assignment: CDR1 MNHEY and CDR2 SVGAGI. CDR3 nucleotide sequence: TGTGCCAGCAGTTACTCGCCTAGCGGGGGCCAAGAGACCCAGTACTTC. Translating it yields CASSYSPSGGQETQYF.

The gene calls are TRBV6-1 and TRBJ2-3; no firm D call. This CDR3 region has 16 residues. The germline V and J ends were trimmed by 2 bases and 5 bases, with 17 bases remaining between them. In germline, CDR1 is MNHNS, CDR2 SASEGT. This chain's CDR3 is CASSESLPGSGDTQYF. The CDR3 DNA reads TGTGCCAGCAGTGAATCCCTCCCGGGTTCGGGAGATACGCAGTATTTT.

The chain links TRBV4-3 to TRBJ2-6, with a possible D match to TRBD2 (5 bases). This CDR3 is 16 amino acids long. Germline assignment: CDR1 LGHNA and CDR2 YSLEER. V shed 1 base and J shed 0 bases, with 7 bases lying between them. CDR3 DNA sequence: TGCGCCAGCAGCCAAGCGGGAAGCTCTGGGGCCAACGTCCTGACTTTC. Translating gives CASSQAGSSGANVLTF.

A word on this clone: The same CDR3 arises from other DNA sequences in this sample as well. The chain combines TRBV6-5 with TRBJ1-2, with a possible D match to TRBD1 (6 bases). This CDR3 spans 12 amino acids. The germline V gene encodes CDR1 MNHEY and CDR2 SVGAGI. Trimming left V 9 bases short and J 0 bases short, with 8 bases between. CDR3 sequence reads: CASKGANYGYTF. As DNA, the CDR3 is TGTGCCAGTAAGGGGGCTAACTATGGCTACACCTTC.

J is TRBJ2-7 and V is TRBV6-5, with 9 bases lining up with TRBD1. Trimming cost V 6 bases and J 5 bases; bases outside gene matches: 11. The CDR3 runs to 15 residues. CDR1 and CDR2 (germline): MNHEY, SVGAGI. The CDR3 loop is CASSQTGGQVNEQYF. CDR3 nucleotide sequence: TGTGCCAGCAGCCAAACAGGGGGCCAAGTCAACGAGCAGTACTTC.

The chain recombines TRBV11-3 with TRBJ1-1, with 7 bases identical to TRBD1. The CDR3 loop spans 14 amino acids. V trimming: 5 bases; J trimming: 3 bases; junction bases outside the gene matches: 6. Germline CDR1 and CDR2: SGHNT and YENEEA. DNA of the CDR3: TGTGCCAGCAGCCAAGGGGGCATAGACACTGAAGCTTTCTTT. It translates to CASSQGGIDTEAFF.

V gene TRBV7-9 combines with J gene TRBJ2-5, with D perhaps matching TRBD2 (5 bases). This CDR3 is built from 13 residues. CDR1 is SEHNR, CDR2 FQNEAQ, per germline (reference sequence). Trimming stripped 4 bases from V and 5 bases from J, with 11 bases between. CDR3 DNA sequence: TGTGCCAGCAGCTGGGCGGGTCGGGAGACCCAGTACTTC. Residues: CASSWAGRETQYF.

The genes are TRBV12-5 and TRBJ1-2; 9 bases are shared with TRBD1. The V gene end was trimmed by 3 bases and the J gene end by 9 bases; junction bases not matched to a gene: 11. Germline-derived CDR1 and CDR2 are LGHNT and FRNRAP. The CDR3 totals 15 residues. The CDR3 spells CASGFPGTGSFSYTF. DNA of the CDR3: TGTGCTAGTGGTTTTCCGGGGACAGGGTCGTTCAGCTACACCTTC.

This chain connects TRBV13 to TRBJ1-1; D ambiguous. V was shortened by 5 bases and J by 4 bases, with 14 bases between the two germline ends. The CDR3 is 14 residues long. From germline, CDR1 is PRHDT and CDR2 FYEKMQ (reference sequence). This CDR3 reads CASSPRRSATEAFF. The CDR3 coding sequence is TGTGCCAGCAGCCCGAGAAGAAGTGCCACTGAAGCTTTCTTT.

This chain links TRBV7-6 with TRBJ1-1; 8 bases match TRBD1. Germline V lookup: CDR1 SGHVS, CDR2 FNYEAQ. Trimming at V came to 1 base and at J to 3 bases, leaving 1 base not matched to a gene. The CDR3 has 14 residues. DNA of the CDR3: TGTGCCAGCAGCTTAGGGACAGGGCACACTGAAGCTTTCTTT. This gives the protein CASSLGTGHTEAFF.

The gene calls are TRBV7-2 and TRBJ1-6, with a possible D match to TRBD1 (6 bases). The V end lost 2 bases, the J end lost 6 bases, and 11 bases lay between the germline ends. Per the germline V gene, CDR1 is SGHTA and CDR2 is FQGNSA. The CDR3 length is 15 residues. This CDR3 is CASSLLAGVNSPLHF. CDR3 sequence (DNA): TGTGCCAGCAGCTTATTGGCAGGGGTTAATTCACCCCTCCACTTT.

V usage is TRBV15 and J usage is TRBJ2-7; TRBD1 matches at 8 bases. The CDR3 contains 13 residues. V lost 4 bases to trimming and J lost 3 bases; unmatched junction nucleotides: 2. Looked up from germline, CDR1 is LNHNV and CDR2 is YYDKDF (reference sequence). The CDR3 nucleotides are TGTGCCACCAGCATTGACAGGGGCTACGAGCAGTACTTC. Encoded protein: CATSIDRGYEQYF.

The chain couples TRBV28 to TRBJ1-3; D unresolved. The CDR3 covers 13 residues. Trimming shortened V by 7 bases and J by 0 bases, and 7 bases separated the two germline ends. Looked up from germline, CDR1 is MDHEN and CDR2 is SYDVKM. This CDR3 is CASTWSSGNTIYF. The CDR3 DNA follows: TGTGCCAGCACGTGGAGCTCTGGAAACACCATATATTTT.

The rearrangement links TRBV25-1 to TRBJ1-1; D gene unclear. Looked up from germline, CDR1 is MGHDK and CDR2 is SYGVNS. V shed 1 base and J shed 3 bases, with 15 bases lying between them. The CDR3 is 16 residues long. The CDR3 DNA reads TGTGCCAGCAGTGAATTTGTAAGGTCAACAGACACTGAAGCTTTCTTT. It yields the protein CASSEFVRSTDTEAFF.

This rearrangement joins TRBV9 to TRBJ1-1; no reliable D call. Germline assignment: CDR1 SGDLS and CDR2 YYNGEE. The CDR3 has 14 amino acids. V lost 0 bases to trimming and J lost 10 bases, with 16 bases between them. The CDR3 spells CASSVASQALVAFF. In DNA form, the CDR3 reads TGTGCCAGCAGCGTAGCTAGCCAGGCCCTCGTAGCTTTCTTT.

The V call is TRBV6-1, the J call TRBJ2-1; 11 bases are a match to TRBD1. V was pared by 4 bases and J by 8 bases, with 10 bases of the junction left unmatched. The CDR3 consists of 16 residues. Germline V CDR1 and CDR2: MNHNS, SASEGT. The CDR3 sequence: CASSAQPGQGVHEQFF. In DNA form, the CDR3 reads TGTGCCAGCAGTGCCCAACCGGGACAGGGGGTGCATGAGCAGTTCTTC.

Concerning this clone itself: In the same sample, other DNA sequences code for this CDR3. The genes are TRBV15 and TRBJ1-5; D not certain. The germline gives CDR1 LNHNV, CDR2 YYDKDF (reference sequence). This CDR3 contains 12 residues. Trimming removed 0 bases from V and 7 bases from J, with 4 bases in between. CDR3 sequence (DNA): TGTGCCACCAGCAGAGATTTACAGCCCCAGCATTTT. This codes for CATSRDLQPQHF. The full variable domain, completed using reference TRBV15 and TRBJ1-5, is DAMVIQNPRYQVTQFGKPVTLSCSQTLNHNVMYWYQQKSSQAPKLLFHYYDKDFNNEADTPDNFQSRRPNTSFCFLDIRSPGLGDTAMYLCATSRDLQPQHFGDGTRLSIL.

The chain links TRBV10-3 to TRBJ2-6; maybe TRBD2 (7 bases). Germline V gene lookup returns CDR1 ENHRY and CDR2 SYGVKD. V gave up 6 bases and J gave up 10 bases, with 16 bases separating them. There are 14 residues in the CDR3. The CDR3 spells CAIRAGAATNVLTF. DNA of the CDR3: TGTGCCATCAGGGCGGGGGCAGCCACTAACGTCCTGACTTTC.

The genes are TRBV5-1 and TRBJ2-1, with 12 bases that match TRBD2. The CDR3 has 18 residues. Germline lookup yields CDR1 SGHRS and CDR2 YFSETQ. Trimming cost V 3 bases and J 2 bases; bases outside gene matches: 9. CDR3 protein: CASSSGLAGPKAYNEQFF. The DNA of the CDR3 is TGCGCCAGCAGCTCCGGACTAGCGGGGCCAAAGGCCTACAATGAGCAGTTCTTC.

The chain recombines TRBV6-5 with TRBJ2-7; 9 bases fit TRBD1. The V and J ends lost 6 bases and 3 bases, in that order; junction bases with no gene match: 9. The germline CDR1 and CDR2 sequences are MNHEY and SVGAGI. This CDR3 region has 15 residues. The CDR3 nucleotides are TGTGCCAGCAGCCGGGGGGACAGGGCTGGCTACGAGCAGTACTTC. The encoded protein is CASSRGDRAGYEQYF.

The chain uses TRBV9 and TRBJ1-2, with D possibly TRBD1 on 5 matching bases. Trimming took off 0 bases at V and 0 bases at J, with 12 bases between the two ends. The CDR3 is made up of 16 amino acids. The germline V gene has CDR1 SGDLS and CDR2 YYNGEE. The CDR3: CASSVGWDWANYGYTF. CDR3 nucleotides: TGTGCCAGCAGCGTAGGATGGGACTGGGCTAACTATGGCTACACCTTC.

The V gene is TRBV6-5, the J gene TRBJ2-1; 12 bases agree with TRBD2. Germline CDR1 reads MNHEY; CDR2 reads SVGAGI. This CDR3 spans 15 amino acids. Trimming at V came to 2 bases and at J to 10 bases, leaving 6 bases not matched to a gene. The CDR3 DNA sequence: TGTGCCAGCAGTTACCCTAGCGGGGGGGCCCGGGAGCAGTTCTTC. This encodes CASSYPSGGAREQFF.